This T cell receptor beta chain was captured in a study of blood T cell repertoires in COVID-19. Study overall: PBMCs, B-cell-depleted T cells, or T cells were the source of the cDNA or gDNA that made up the material.

In the source study's methods: Estimated nucleated cell counts came from reference gene primer amplification. The table came from immunoSEQ multiplex PCR; TCRdb's copy has only in-frame clones and leaves some out. V and J calls and clone size are those listed in that table; D and trimming were worked out from the DNA. The top ten clones hold 3.5% to 4% of a sample with more than 95,000 clones, around 90% of them seen once. Sequences were obtained from peripheral blood. This TCR was recovered from a woman aged 55-69 years with acute or convalescent COVID-19.

The CDR3 region is CASSARAYNEQFF. In DNA, the CDR3 is TGTGCCAGTAGTGCCCGGGCCTACAATGAGCAGTTCTTC. The V call is TRBV19, the J call TRBJ2-1; unclear D gene. Germline V gene lookup returns CDR1 LNHDA and CDR2 SQIVND (reference sequence). The CDR3 has 13 amino acids. The V gene lost 5 bases and the J gene lost 2 bases, with 7 bases spanning the gap.